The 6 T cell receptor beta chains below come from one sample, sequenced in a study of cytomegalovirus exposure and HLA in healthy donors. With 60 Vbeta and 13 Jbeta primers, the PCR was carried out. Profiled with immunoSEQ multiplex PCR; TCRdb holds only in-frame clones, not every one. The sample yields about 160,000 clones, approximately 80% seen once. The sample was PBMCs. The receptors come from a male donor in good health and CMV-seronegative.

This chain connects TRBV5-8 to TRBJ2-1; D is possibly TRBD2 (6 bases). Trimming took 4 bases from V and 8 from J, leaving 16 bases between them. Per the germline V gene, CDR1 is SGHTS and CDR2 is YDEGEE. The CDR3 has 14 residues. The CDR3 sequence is CASSPGSSRYEQFF. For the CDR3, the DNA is TGTGCCAGCAGCCCCGGGAGCAGCAGGTATGAGCAGTTCTTC.

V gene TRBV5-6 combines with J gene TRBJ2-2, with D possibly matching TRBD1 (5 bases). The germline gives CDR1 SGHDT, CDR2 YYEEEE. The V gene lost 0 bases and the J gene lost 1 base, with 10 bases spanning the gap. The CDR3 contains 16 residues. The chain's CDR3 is CASSLVSGQNTGELFF. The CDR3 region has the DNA TGTGCCAGCAGCTTGGTATCAGGACAGAACACCGGGGAGCTGTTTTTT.

The DNA for the CDR3 is TGTGCCAGCAGTTCCCCGGGAGGGCCCTTGGATGAGCAGTTCTTC. Its translation is CASSSPGGPLDEQFF. This sequence joins TRBV6-5 and TRBJ2-1; TRBD2 aligns across 8 bases. Germline assignment: CDR1 MNHEY and CDR2 SVGAGI. The CDR3 spans 15 residues. The V and J ends lost 4 bases and 8 bases, in that order; junction bases with no gene match: 10.

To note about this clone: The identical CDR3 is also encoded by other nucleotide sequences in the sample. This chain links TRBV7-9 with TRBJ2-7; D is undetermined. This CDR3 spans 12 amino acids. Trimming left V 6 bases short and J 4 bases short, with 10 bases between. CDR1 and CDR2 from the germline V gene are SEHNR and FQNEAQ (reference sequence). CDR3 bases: TGTGCCAGCAGTTCTACCGGTTACGAGCAGTACTTC. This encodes CASSSTGYEQYF.

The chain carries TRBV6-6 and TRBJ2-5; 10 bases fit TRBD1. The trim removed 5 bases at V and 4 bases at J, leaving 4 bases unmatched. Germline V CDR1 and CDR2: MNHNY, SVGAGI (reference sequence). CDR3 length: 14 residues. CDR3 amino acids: CASSTGTGVETQYF. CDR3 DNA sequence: TGTGCCAGCAGTACGGGGACAGGGGTAGAGACCCAGTACTTC.

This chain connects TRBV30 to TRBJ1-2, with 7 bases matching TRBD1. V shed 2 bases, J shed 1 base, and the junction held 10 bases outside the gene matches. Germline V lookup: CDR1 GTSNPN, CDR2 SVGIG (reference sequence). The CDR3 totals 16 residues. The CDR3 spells CAWSTGHRGGNYGYTF. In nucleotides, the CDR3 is TGTGCCTGGAGTACGGGACACAGGGGCGGTAACTATGGCTACACCTTC.